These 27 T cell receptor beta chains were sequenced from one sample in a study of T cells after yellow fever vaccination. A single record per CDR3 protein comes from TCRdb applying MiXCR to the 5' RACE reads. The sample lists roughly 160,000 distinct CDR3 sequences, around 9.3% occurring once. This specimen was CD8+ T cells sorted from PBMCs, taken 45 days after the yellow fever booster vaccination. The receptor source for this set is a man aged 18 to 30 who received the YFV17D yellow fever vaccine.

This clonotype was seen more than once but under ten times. CDR3 in DNA: TGTGCCAGCAGCTTAGCGGGACCGGAACGAGAGACCCAGTACTTC. Protein product: CASSLAGPERETQYF. This rearrangement joins TRBV7-9 to TRBJ2-5, with D perhaps matching TRBD1 or TRBD2 (5 bases each). Trimming took 0 bases from V and 4 from J, leaving 12 bases between them. CDR1 is SEHNR, CDR2 FQNEAQ, per germline (reference sequence). The CDR3 length is 15 residues.

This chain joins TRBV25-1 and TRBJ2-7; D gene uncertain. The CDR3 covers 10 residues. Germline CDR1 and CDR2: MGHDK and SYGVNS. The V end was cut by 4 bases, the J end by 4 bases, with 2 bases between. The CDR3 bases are TGTGCCAGCAGTGGGTACGAGCAGTACTTC. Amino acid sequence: CASSGYEQYF.

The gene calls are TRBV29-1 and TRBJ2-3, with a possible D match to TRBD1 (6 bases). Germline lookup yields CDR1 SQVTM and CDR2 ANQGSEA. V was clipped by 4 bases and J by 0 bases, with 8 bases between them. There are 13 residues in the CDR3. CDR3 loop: CSVVGASTDTQYF. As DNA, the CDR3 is TGCAGCGTTGTGGGGGCTAGCACAGATACGCAGTATTTT.

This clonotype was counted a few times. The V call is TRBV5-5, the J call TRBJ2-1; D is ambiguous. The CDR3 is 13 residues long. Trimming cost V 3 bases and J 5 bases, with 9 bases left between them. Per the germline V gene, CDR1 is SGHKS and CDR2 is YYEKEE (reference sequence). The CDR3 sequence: CASSSLSHNEQFF. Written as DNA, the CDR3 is TGTGCCAGCAGCTCGTTGTCCCACAATGAGCAGTTCTTC.

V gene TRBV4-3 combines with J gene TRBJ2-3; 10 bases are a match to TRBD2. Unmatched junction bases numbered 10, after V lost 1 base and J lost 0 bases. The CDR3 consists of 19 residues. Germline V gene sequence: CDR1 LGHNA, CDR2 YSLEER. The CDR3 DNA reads TGCGCCAGCAGCCAAGTTCCTAGCGGGGGCTCCTATAGCACAGATACGCAGTATTTT. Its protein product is CASSQVPSGGSYSTDTQYF.

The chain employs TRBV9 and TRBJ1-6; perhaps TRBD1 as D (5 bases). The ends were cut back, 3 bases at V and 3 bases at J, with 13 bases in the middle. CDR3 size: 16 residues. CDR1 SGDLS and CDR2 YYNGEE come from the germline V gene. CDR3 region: CASSASGLLYNSPLHF. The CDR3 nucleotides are TGTGCCAGCAGCGCCTCGGGACTGCTCTATAATTCACCCCTCCACTTT.

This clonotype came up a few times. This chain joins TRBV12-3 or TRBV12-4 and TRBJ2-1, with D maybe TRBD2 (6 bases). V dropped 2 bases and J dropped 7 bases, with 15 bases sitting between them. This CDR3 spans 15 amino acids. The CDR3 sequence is CASSLWRGGFNEQFF. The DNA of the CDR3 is TGTGCCAGCAGTTTATGGCGGGGAGGTTTTAATGAGCAGTTCTTC.

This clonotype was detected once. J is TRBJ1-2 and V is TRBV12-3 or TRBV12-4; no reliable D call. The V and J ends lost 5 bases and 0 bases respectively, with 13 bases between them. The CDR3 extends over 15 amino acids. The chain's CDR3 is CASSDHILANYGYTF. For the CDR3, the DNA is TGTGCCAGCAGTGACCACATATTAGCTAACTATGGCTACACCTTC.

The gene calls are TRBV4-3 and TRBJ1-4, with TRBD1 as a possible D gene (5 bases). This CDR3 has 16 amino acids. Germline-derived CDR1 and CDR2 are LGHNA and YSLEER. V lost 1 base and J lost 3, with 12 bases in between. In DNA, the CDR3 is TGCGCCAGCAGCCAAGGAGGGCGGGGGGCTAATGAAAAACTGTTTTTT. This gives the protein CASSQGGRGANEKLFF.

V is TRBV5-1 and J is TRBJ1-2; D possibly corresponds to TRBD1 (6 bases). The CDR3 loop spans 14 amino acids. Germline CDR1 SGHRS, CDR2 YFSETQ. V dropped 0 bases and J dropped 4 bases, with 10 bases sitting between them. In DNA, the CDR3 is TGCGCCAGCAGCTTGGAAGGACAGCTCTATGGCTACACCTTC. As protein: CASSLEGQLYGYTF. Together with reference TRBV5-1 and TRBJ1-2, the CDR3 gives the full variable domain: KAGVTQTPRYLIKTRGQQVTLSCSPISGHRSVSWYQQTPGQGLQFLFEYFSETQRNKGNFPGRFSGRQFSNSRSEMNVSTLELGDSALYLCASSLEGQLYGYTFGSGTRLTVV.

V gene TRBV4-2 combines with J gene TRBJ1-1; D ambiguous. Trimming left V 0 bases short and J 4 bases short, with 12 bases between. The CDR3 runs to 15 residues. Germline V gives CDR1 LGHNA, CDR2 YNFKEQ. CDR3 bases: TGTGCCAGCAGCCAAGATAACAGCCTGGGCACTGAAGCTTTCTTT. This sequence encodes CASSQDNSLGTEAFF.

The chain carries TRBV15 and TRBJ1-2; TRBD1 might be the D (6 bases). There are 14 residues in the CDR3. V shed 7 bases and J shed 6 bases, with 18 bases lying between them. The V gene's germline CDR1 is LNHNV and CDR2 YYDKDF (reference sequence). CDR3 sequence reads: CATTNPGGSNGYTF. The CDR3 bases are TGTGCCACCACCAACCCGGGGGGCTCAAATGGCTACACCTTC.

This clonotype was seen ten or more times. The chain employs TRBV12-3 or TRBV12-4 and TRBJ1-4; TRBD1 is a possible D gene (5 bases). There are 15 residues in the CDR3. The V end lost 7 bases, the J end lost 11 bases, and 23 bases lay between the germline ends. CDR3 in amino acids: CASNDSRDPSQKLFF. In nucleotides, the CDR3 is TGTGCCAGCAATGATTCCCGGGACCCATCACAGAAACTGTTTTTT.

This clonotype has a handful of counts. This CDR3 reads CASRGHAVGQTSNQPQHF. CDR3 coding DNA: TGTGCCAGCAGAGGCCATGCCGTTGGACAGACTAGCAATCAGCCCCAGCATTTT. The V gene is TRBV12-3 or TRBV12-4, the J gene TRBJ1-5; D may be TRBD1 (6 bases). The V end lost 6 bases, the J end lost 0 bases, and 21 bases lay between the germline ends. The CDR3 sequence is 18 residues long.

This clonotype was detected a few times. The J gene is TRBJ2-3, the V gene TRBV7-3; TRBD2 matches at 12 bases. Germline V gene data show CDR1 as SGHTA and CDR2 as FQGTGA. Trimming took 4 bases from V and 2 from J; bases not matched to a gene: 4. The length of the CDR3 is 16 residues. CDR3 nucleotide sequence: TGTGCCAGCAGCTCCGGACTAGCGGGGAACACAGATACGCAGTATTTT. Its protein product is CASSSGLAGNTDTQYF.

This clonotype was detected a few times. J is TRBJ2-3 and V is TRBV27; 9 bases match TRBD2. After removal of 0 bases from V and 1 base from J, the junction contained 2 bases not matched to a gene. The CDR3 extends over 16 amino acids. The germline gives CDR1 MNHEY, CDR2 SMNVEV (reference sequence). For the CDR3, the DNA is TGTGCCAGCAGTTTATCGGCGGGGGGGGGCACAGATACGCAGTATTTT. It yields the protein CASSLSAGGGTDTQYF.

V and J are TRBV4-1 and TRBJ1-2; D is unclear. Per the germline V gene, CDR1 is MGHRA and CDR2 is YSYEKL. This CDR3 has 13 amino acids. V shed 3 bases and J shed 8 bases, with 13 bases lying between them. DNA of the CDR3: TGCGCCAGCAGCCAGTCGACCGGGCGAGGCTACACCTTC. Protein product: CASSQSTGRGYTF.

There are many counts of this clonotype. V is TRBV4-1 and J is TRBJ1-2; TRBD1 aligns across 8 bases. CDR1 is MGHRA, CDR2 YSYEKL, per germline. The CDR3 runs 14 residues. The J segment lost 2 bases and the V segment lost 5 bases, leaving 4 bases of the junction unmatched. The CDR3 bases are TGCGCCAGCAGCTTGGACAGGGAAAACTATGGCTACACCTTC. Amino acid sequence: CASSLDRENYGYTF.

CDR3 region: CASSPMEETQYF. CDR3 DNA sequence: TGTGCCAGCAGCCCAATGGAAGAGACCCAGTACTTC. The chain joins TRBV7-6 to TRBJ2-5; D unclear. This CDR3 spans 12 amino acids. Germline CDR1 reads SGHVS; CDR2 reads FNYEAQ. Trimming shortened V by 5 bases and J by 3 bases, and 7 bases separated the two germline ends.

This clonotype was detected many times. The DNA for the CDR3 is TGTGCCAGCAGCCCCCGACTGCACAATGAGCAGTTCTTC. It translates to CASSPRLHNEQFF. The V and J genes are TRBV4-2 and TRBJ2-1; D remains unclear. CDR1 and CDR2 (germline): LGHNA, YNFKEQ. The V and J ends lost 4 bases and 5 bases respectively, with 9 bases between them. This CDR3 is built from 13 residues.

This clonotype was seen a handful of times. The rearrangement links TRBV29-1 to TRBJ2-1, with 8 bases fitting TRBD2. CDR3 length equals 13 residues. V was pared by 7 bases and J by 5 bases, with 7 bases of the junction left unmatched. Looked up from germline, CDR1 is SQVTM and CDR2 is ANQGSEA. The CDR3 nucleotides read TGCAGCGGGTTACTAGCGGACCACAATGAGCAGTTCTTC. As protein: CSGLLADHNEQFF.

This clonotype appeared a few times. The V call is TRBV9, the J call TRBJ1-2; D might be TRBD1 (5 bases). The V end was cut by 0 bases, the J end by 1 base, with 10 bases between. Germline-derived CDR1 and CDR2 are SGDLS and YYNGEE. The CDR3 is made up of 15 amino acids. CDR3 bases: TGTGCCAGCAGCGTAGGGACACTAAATAACTATGGCTACACCTTC. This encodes CASSVGTLNNYGYTF.

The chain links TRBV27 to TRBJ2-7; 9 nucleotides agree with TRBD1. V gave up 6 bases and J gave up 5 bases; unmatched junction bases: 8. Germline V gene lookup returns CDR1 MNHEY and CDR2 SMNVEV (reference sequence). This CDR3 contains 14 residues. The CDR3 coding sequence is TGTGCCAGCAGCCCACGACAGGGGGACCACGAGCAGTACTTC. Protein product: CASSPRQGDHEQYF.

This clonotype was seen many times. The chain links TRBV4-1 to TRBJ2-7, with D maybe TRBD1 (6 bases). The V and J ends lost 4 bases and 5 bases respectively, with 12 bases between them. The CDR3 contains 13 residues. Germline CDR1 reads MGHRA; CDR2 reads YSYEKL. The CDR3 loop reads CASSPYRENEQYF. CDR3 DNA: TGCGCCAGCAGCCCGTACAGGGAGAACGAGCAGTACTTC.

Here the CDR3 reads CASIPKIGQYF. DNA for the CDR3: TGTGCCAGCATCCCAAAAATTGGGCAGTATTTT. This sequence joins TRBV11-3 and TRBJ2-3; D not certain. This CDR3 has 11 amino acids. Germline V lookup: CDR1 SGHNT, CDR2 YENEEA. Trimming took off 7 bases at V and 11 bases at J, with 13 bases between the two ends.

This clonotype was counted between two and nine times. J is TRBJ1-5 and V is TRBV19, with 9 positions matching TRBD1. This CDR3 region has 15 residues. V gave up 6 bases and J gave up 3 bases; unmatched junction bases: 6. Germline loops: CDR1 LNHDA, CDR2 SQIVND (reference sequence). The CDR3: CASSPTGGYNQPQHF. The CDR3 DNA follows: TGTGCCAGTAGCCCGACAGGGGGATACAATCAGCCCCAGCATTTT.

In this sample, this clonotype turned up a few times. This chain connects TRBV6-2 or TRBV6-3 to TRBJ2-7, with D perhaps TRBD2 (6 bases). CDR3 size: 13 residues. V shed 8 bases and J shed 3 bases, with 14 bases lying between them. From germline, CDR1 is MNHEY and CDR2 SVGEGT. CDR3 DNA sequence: TGTGCCAGCTCTAACGGAGGGCTCTACGAGCAGTACTTC. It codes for CASSNGGLYEQYF.